Listed below are T cell receptor beta chains from one sample, sequenced in a study of OX40 agonist ivuxolimab in advanced cancers. Using immunoSEQ multiplex PCR, the repertoire was profiled, and TCRdb retains in-frame clones only, with some absent. The repertoire includes 70,000 to 90,000 clones, around 89% of them detected once, and around 0.4% sits in the top ten. The sequencing used CD4+ or CD8+ T cells sorted from blood, collected in a trial of the OX40 agonist ivuxolimab. These receptors originate from an adult with an advanced solid tumor such as melanoma, head and neck, liver or kidney cancer. Each CDR3 is given with its conserved first and last residue. The order of the fields is D gene, J gene, clone size, V gene, CDR3 protein, CDR3 DNA. The D gene is left open where the match is weak. Clone size is not always given. Where it is, it says once, few, many or a class for expanded clones.

TRBD2	TRBJ2-5	NA	TRBV10-3	CASKAGGETQYF	TGTGCCTCCAAAGCGGGAGGAGAGACCCAGTACTTC
NA	TRBJ2-7	NA	TRBV2	CASNQGGYEQYF	TGTGCCAGCAACCAGGGGGGATACGAGCAGTACTTC
NA	TRBJ1-5	NA	TRBV15	CATSRILGVGQPQHF	TGTGCCACCAGCAGGATCTTGGGGGTTGGTCAGCCCCAGCATTTT
TRBD1	TRBJ2-7	NA	TRBV5-6	CASSLFTGGKSYEQYF	TGTGCCAGCAGCTTGTTCACAGGGGGAAAGTCCTACGAGCAGTACTTC
NA	TRBJ1-1	NA	TRBV11-2	CASSRQTGNTEAFF	TGTGCCAGCAGCAGACAGACAGGGAACACTGAAGCTTTCTTT
NA	TRBJ1-3	NA	TRBV12-5	CASGPAKAGNTIYF	TGTGCTAGTGGTCCGGCGAAGGCTGGAAACACCATATATTTT
TRBD1	TRBJ1-5	NA	TRBV7-2	CASSLGGVDRAQPQHF	TGTGCCAGCAGCTTAGGGGGGGTAGACAGGGCTCAGCCCCAGCATTTT
TRBD1	TRBJ2-5	NA	TRBV18	CASSPPGQGAWETQYF	TGTGCCAGCTCACCACCGGGACAGGGGGCTTGGGAGACCCAGTACTTC
NA	TRBJ2-3	NA	TRBV7-8	CASSLGAGTSTDTQYF	TGTGCCAGCAGCTTAGGGGCAGGGACTAGCACAGATACGCAGTATTTT
NA	TRBJ2-7	once	TRBV29-1	CSVAEGQRTYEQYF	TGCAGCGTTGCCGAAGGACAGAGGACCTACGAGCAGTACTTC
NA	TRBJ2-7	few	TRBV18	CASSRGEGYEQYF	TGTGCCAGCTCACGAGGAGAGGGATACGAGCAGTACTTC
TRBD1	TRBJ1-6	NA	TRBV6-1	CASSDSDRGESPLHF	TGTGCCAGCAGTGACTCGGACAGGGGCGAATCACCCCTCCACTTT
NA	TRBJ2-1	NA	TRBV5-1	CASNRAQEADEQFF	TGCGCCAGCAATCGAGCACAGGAGGCGGATGAGCAGTTCTTC
NA	TRBJ1-5	NA	TRBV7-2	CASSLGGDQPQHF	TGTGCCAGCAGCTTAGGGGGGGATCAGCCCCAGCATTTT
NA	TRBJ2-7	few	TRBV2	CASNQAPLEQYF	TGTGCCAGCAACCAAGCACCCCTCGAGCAGTACTTC
TRBD1	TRBJ2-1	NA	TRBV2	CASSSDRSSYNEQFF	TGTGCCAGCAGTTCGGACAGGAGCTCCTACAATGAGCAGTTCTTC
NA	TRBJ2-2	NA	TRBV7-6	CASSFSSVNTGELFF	TGTGCCAGCAGCTTCTCTAGCGTAAACACCGGGGAGCTGTTTTTT
TRBD1	TRBJ1-1	NA	TRBV18	CASSPPQGVSEAFF	TGTGCCAGCTCACCCCCACAGGGGGTCTCTGAAGCTTTCTTT
NA	TRBJ2-6	once	TRBV6-5	CASSHGGSGANVLTF	TGTGCCAGCAGCCACGGGGGCTCTGGGGCCAACGTCCTGACTTTC
NA	TRBJ2-1	NA	TRBV9	CASSRELDNEQFF	TGTGCCTCCTCCCGGGAGCTTGACAATGAGCAGTTCTTC
NA	TRBJ2-4	NA	TRBV5-1	CASKVAFGAKNIQYF	TGCGCCAGCAAAGTGGCTTTTGGAGCCAAAAACATTCAGTACTTC
NA	TRBJ1-1	NA	TRBV15	CATSRDSNLWTEAFF	TGTGCCACCAGCAGAGATTCGAATTTATGGACTGAAGCTTTCTTT
TRBD1	TRBJ2-7	many	TRBV19	CASSSTGVGEQYF	TGTGCCAGTAGTTCAACAGGGGTAGGCGAGCAGTACTTC
TRBD2	TRBJ2-1	NA	TRBV5-4	CASSLALAGGSEQFF	TGTGCCAGCAGCTTGGCTCTAGCGGGAGGGAGTGAGCAGTTCTTC
NA	TRBJ2-6	NA	TRBV30	CAFPTGRDSGANVLTF	TGTGCCTTTCCAACAGGGAGGGACTCTGGGGCCAACGTCCTGACTTTC
NA	TRBJ1-2	NA	TRBV10-3	CAIRDRDYGYTF	TGTGCCATCAGGGACAGAGACTATGGCTACACCTTC
TRBD1	TRBJ2-7	NA	TRBV27	CASSARQGPYEQYF	TGTGCCAGCAGTGCGAGACAGGGTCCCTACGAGCAGTACTTC
TRBD1	TRBJ2-5	NA	TRBV5-1	CASSQGQGPFQETQYF	TGCGCCAGCAGCCAAGGACAGGGACCTTTCCAAGAGACCCAGTACTTC
NA	TRBJ1-1	NA	TRBV5-1	CASSQSPDNTEAFF	TGCGCCAGCAGCCAATCCCCAGATAACACTGAAGCTTTCTTT
NA	TRBJ2-5	once	TRBV5-1	CASSSGQQEETQYF	TGCGCCAGCAGCTCCGGCCAGCAGGAGGAGACCCAGTACTTC